The rows below give T cell receptor beta chains drawn from one sample of a study of blood T cell repertoires in COVID-19. Assay: immunoSEQ multiplex PCR; the TCRdb copy retains only in-frame clones and omits some. The sample contains around 480,000 clones, 75% to 90% of which appear only once. Input material: PBMCs or T cells enriched from blood (not recorded which). Receptors originate from a woman aged 18-29 years who had recovered from COVID-19. Each CDR3 is given with its conserved first and last residue. The order of the fields is J gene, V gene, clone size, D gene, CDR3 protein, CDR3 DNA. A D gene is named only where the DNA matches it firmly. Size is omitted from some rows. Given values are once, few, many or a class for expanded clones.

TRBJ1-1 | TRBV7-9 | NA | NA | CASSRAGTEAFF | TGTGCCAGCAGCCGCGCGGGGACTGAAGCTTTCTTT
TRBJ2-1 | TRBV10-3 | NA | TRBD2 | CAISSQPGGTNEQFF | TGTGCCATCAGTTCCCAACCGGGGGGTACTAATGAGCAGTTCTTC
TRBJ2-3 | TRBV10-1 | NA | TRBD1 | CASSDSGTGGADTQYF | TGCGCCAGCAGTGACTCCGGGACAGGGGGGGCAGATACGCAGTATTTT
TRBJ1-3 | TRBV10-3 | NA | NA | CAISSSGEGNTIYF | TGTGCCATCAGCTCTTCAGGGGAGGGAAACACCATATATTTT
TRBJ2-4 | TRBV12-2 | NA | NA | CARDTRGRENIQYF | TGTGCAAGAGATACCAGGGGGCGGGAAAACATTCAGTACTTC
TRBJ2-2 | TRBV30 | NA | NA | CAWSVQGTGELFF | TGTGCCTGGAGTGTCCAGGGGACCGGGGAGCTGTTTTTT
TRBJ2-7 | TRBV2 | NA | NA | CASSEDFAVDSSYEQYF | TGTGCCAGCAGTGAAGACTTTGCTGTGGACTCATCCTACGAGCAGTACTTC
TRBJ2-5 | TRBV5-4 | few | TRBD2 | CASSLALGGAETQYF | TGTGCCAGCAGCTTGGCCCTGGGAGGGGCAGAGACCCAGTACTTC
TRBJ1-5 | TRBV29-1 | NA | TRBD1 | CSAQDRDQPQHF | TGCAGCGCTCAGGACAGGGATCAGCCCCAGCATTTT
TRBJ2-1 | TRBV5-4 | NA | TRBD1 | CASSWGQAGEQFF | TGTGCCAGCAGCTGGGGACAGGCCGGTGAGCAGTTCTTC
TRBJ1-2 | TRBV24-1 | NA | TRBD1 | CATSDSGTESIYGYTF | TGTGCCACCAGTGATTCTGGGACAGAATCTATCTATGGCTACACCTTC
TRBJ1-2 | TRBV11-2 | NA | NA | CASSLRGYGYGYTF | TGTGCCAGCAGCTTAAGAGGGTATGGCTATGGCTACACCTTC
TRBJ2-1 | TRBV7-2 | NA | NA | CASSLTGGSYNEQFF | TGTGCCAGCAGCTTAACCGGGGGTTCCTACAATGAGCAGTTCTTC
TRBJ2-3 | TRBV10-3 | NA | TRBD2 | CAIRETSGGAADTQYF | TGTGCCATCAGGGAGACTAGCGGGGGGGCAGCAGATACGCAGTATTTT
TRBJ1-2 | TRBV7-8 | once | NA | CASSLNSGDGYTF | TGTGCCAGCAGCTTAAACTCGGGGGATGGCTACACCTTC
TRBJ1-1 | TRBV18 | NA | NA | CASSPPGAGRETTEAFF | TGTGCCAGCTCACCACCTGGCGCCGGGAGGGAGACCACTGAAGCTTTCTTT
TRBJ1-2 | TRBV21-1 | NA | NA | CASSSPPLGDSTNYGYTF | TGTGCCAGCAGCTCGCCCCCATTAGGGGACAGCACTAACTATGGCTACACCTTC
TRBJ2-1 | TRBV5-1 | NA | NA | CASSLMGGEYNEQFF | TGCGCCAGCAGCTTGATGGGAGGAGAGTACAATGAGCAGTTCTTC
TRBJ1-2 | TRBV7-8 | NA | TRBD1 | CASSPQGAMGYTF | TGTGCCAGCAGCCCACAGGGGGCGATGGGCTACACCTTC
TRBJ1-5 | TRBV7-8 | NA | NA | CASSLGRDQPQHF | TGTGCCAGCAGCTTAGGCCGGGATCAGCCCCAGCATTTT
TRBJ2-7 | TRBV10-2 | NA | NA | CASSDPRGKTTYEQYF | TGCGCCAGCAGTGACCCCCGGGGGAAGACCACCTACGAGCAGTACTTC
TRBJ2-1 | TRBV5-1 | once | TRBD2 | CASSLELAGNEQFF | TGCGCCAGCAGCTTGGAGCTAGCGGGGAATGAGCAGTTCTTC
TRBJ1-5 | TRBV29-1 | NA | TRBD1 | CSAGQLNQPQHF | TGCAGCGCGGGACAGCTCAATCAGCCCCAGCATTTT
TRBJ2-5 | TRBV7-2 | NA | TRBD2 | CASSSEAGGRETQYF | TGTGCCAGCAGCTCTGAAGCGGGGGGGAGGGAGACCCAGTACTTC